Given below is one T cell receptor (beta chain) in context. Its binding antigen is unknown. No base quality information exists; no much larger clone differs at one position. This entry belongs to a study of T cell repertoires in cytomegalovirus infection (dated by TCRdb to between 2018 and 2021). Notes on the research overall: Donor HLA type was relevant to the analysis, because carriage of CMV infection together with the matching HLA type was indicated by public TCR beta signatures. What the work shows at the level of the full study, not this receptor alone: The ex vivo response was dominated by HLA-C-restricted CMV-specific TCR beta clonotypes, which also provided the single most frequent clonotype in two of eight donors. In both this cohort and an independent cohort of 352 donors, the cumulative frequency of public TCR beta family members distinguished carriers of CMV infection plus the relevant HLA type.

The cysteine opens and the phenylalanine closes a CDR3 of 15 amino acids. Only the CDR3 portion is preserved as DNA: 45 bases, with reading frame beginning at the first base. Reading the germline V gene gives CDR1 SGHAT and CDR2 FQNNGV. V was cut back by 3 bases and J by 0 bases, leaving a gap of 12 bases between them. Sequencing used an Illumina HiSeq 1500. Starting from the raw public reads, TCRdb applied fastp trimming at Q25, assembled clones with MiXCR and retained in-frame beta chains. Entries are consolidated by CDR3 protein sequence, retaining the most common genes and DNA. This sample has hundreds of thousands of distinct CDR3 sequences in its table, and approximately 40% of those were observed once. The leading ten clones occupy around 2.8% of the sample.

The receptor was isolated from a human donor in good health (CMV status not recorded). Some clones in this sample may be carry-over from other donors' samples. The sample consisted of PBMCs. The V and J genes are TRBV11-2 and TRBJ2-7, with the D gene not clear enough to name. The CDR3 has the sequence CASSLYAGPSYEQYF. The sequenced DNA is TGTGCCAGCAGCTTGTACGCCGGGCCCTCCTACGAGCAGTACTTC.